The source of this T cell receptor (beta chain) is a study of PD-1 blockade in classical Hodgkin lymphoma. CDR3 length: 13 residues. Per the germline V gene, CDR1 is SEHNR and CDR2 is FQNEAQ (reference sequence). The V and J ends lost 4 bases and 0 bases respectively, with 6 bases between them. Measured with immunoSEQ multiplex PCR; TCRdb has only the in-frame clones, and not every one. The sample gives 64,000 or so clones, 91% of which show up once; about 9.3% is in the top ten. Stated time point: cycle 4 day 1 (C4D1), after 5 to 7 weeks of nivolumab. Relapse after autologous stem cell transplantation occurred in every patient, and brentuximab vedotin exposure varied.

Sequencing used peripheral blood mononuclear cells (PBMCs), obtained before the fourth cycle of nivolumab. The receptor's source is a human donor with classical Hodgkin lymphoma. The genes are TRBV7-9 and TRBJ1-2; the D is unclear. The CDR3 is CASSYGANYGYTF. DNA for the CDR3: TGTGCCAGCAGCTACGGAGCTAACTATGGCTACACCTTC.